Following are 21 T cell receptor beta chains from one sample sequenced in a study of cytomegalovirus exposure and HLA in healthy donors (dated by TCRdb to about 2017). Libraries came from the immunoSEQ multiplex PCR assay. The multiplex PCR relied on a mix of 60 forward primers for TCR Vbeta segments and 13 reverse primers for TCR Jbeta segments. Entries here come from immuneACCESS through TCRdb and include only in-frame sequences with V and J called. Some clones fail to appear in such tables; in the studies checked, an unresolved V gene covers under half of the shortfall, and the cause of the remainder is unknown. For this sample there are 150,000 to 200,000 clones; 80% to 90% appear just once. Clones ranked in the top ten supply under 6.5% of the sample. Sequenced input: PBMCs. These receptors originate from a man in his fifties in good health and CMV-seropositive.

V gene TRBV11-2 combines with J gene TRBJ2-3; D unresolved. The V and J ends lost 0 bases and 4 bases respectively, with 5 bases between them. The CDR3 has 13 residues. CDR1 is SGHAT, CDR2 FQNNGV, per germline. Here the CDR3 reads CASSLDSADTQYF. The CDR3 bases are TGTGCCAGCAGCTTAGACTCCGCAGATACGCAGTATTTT. Together with reference TRBV11-2 and TRBJ2-3, the CDR3 gives the full variable domain: EAGVAQSPRYKIIEKRQSVAFWCNPISGHATLYWYQQILGQGPKLLIQFQNNGVVDDSQLPKDRFSAERLKGVDSTLKIQPAKLEDSAVYLCASSLDSADTQYFGPGTRLTVL.

V is TRBV19 and J is TRBJ2-2; 10 positions match TRBD1. The CDR3 loop spans 16 amino acids. V dropped 3 bases and J dropped 7; count of bases not matched to a gene: 8. The V gene's germline CDR1 is LNHDA and CDR2 SQIVND (reference sequence). In DNA form, the CDR3 reads TGTGCCAGTAGTATCCCGGACAGGGGGGCCCACGGGGAGCTGTTTTTT. Protein: CASSIPDRGAHGELFF.

The chain is built from TRBV19 and TRBJ1-1; D ambiguous. Trimming pared 3 bases from V and 5 bases from J, leaving 10 bases between. The CDR3 sequence is 13 residues long. In germline, CDR1 is LNHDA, CDR2 SQIVND (reference sequence). The CDR3 here is CASSIGKGTEAFF. Written as DNA, the CDR3 is TGTGCCAGTAGTATCGGGAAAGGTACTGAAGCTTTCTTT.

The chain joins TRBV2 to TRBJ2-7, with 8 bases that match TRBD2. The CDR3 consists of 15 residues. J gave up 6 bases and V 7 bases, and 14 bases lay outside the gene matches. CDR1 and CDR2 from the germline V gene are SNHLY and FYNNEI. CDR3 DNA: TGTGCCAGCAATCGAGCGGGGGCCCAATTGGGCGAGCAGTACTTC. Its protein product is CASNRAGAQLGEQYF.

The chain carries TRBV13 and TRBJ2-3, with 7 positions matching TRBD1. V was pared by 4 bases and J by 1 base, with 11 bases of the junction left unmatched. Germline V gene sequence: CDR1 PRHDT, CDR2 FYEKMQ (reference sequence). CDR3 length equals 17 residues. Here the CDR3 DNA reads TGTGCCAGCAGCTCCCGGGACAGAGATTTCGGCACAGATACGCAGTATTTT. This translates into CASSSRDRDFGTDTQYF.

This chain uses TRBV11-1 with TRBJ2-5, with 8 bases that match TRBD2. The J call is uncertain, as TRBJ2-7 better fits the DNA end. CDR1 and CDR2 from the germline V gene are SGHAT and FQDESV (reference sequence). This CDR3 has 16 residues. As DNA, the CDR3 is TGTGCCAGCAGCCCCGGCATAGCGGGAAGCTCCTACGAGCAGTACTTC. The encoded protein is CASSPGIAGSSYEQYF.

The chain carries TRBV10-1 and TRBJ2-4; TRBD2 matches at 8 bases. The V segment lost 3 bases and the J segment 3 bases; nucleotides outside the gene matches: 4. Germline CDR1 and CDR2: WNHNN and SYGVQD (reference sequence). The CDR3 runs to 15 residues. CDR3 sequence: CASSDGGVGKNIQYF. The DNA of the CDR3 is TGCGCCAGCAGTGACGGGGGGGTAGGCAAAAACATTCAGTACTTC.

V usage is TRBV18 and J usage is TRBJ1-1; D is uncertain. Germline CDR1 KGHSH, CDR2 LQKENI. This CDR3 is 14 amino acids long. The V and J ends lost 2 bases and 1 base respectively, with 8 bases between them. This chain's CDR3 is CASSPEVGNTEAFF. In nucleotides, the CDR3 is TGTGCCAGCTCACCAGAGGTCGGGAACACTGAAGCTTTCTTT.

This clone was found a few times. The rearrangement links TRBV6-6 to TRBJ2-5; D is perhaps TRBD1 (5 bases). Germline V gene lookup returns CDR1 MNHNY and CDR2 SVGAGI (reference sequence). The CDR3 contains 16 residues. Trimming removed 4 bases at V and 3 bases at J, with 18 bases between. The CDR3 bases are TGTGCCAGCAGTTTCGGGCAAGGGGTACCAAAAGAGACCCAGTACTTC. Translation gives CASSFGQGVPKETQYF.

V and J are TRBV6-5 and TRBJ2-1; 14 bases align to TRBD2. The ends lost 5 bases at V and 8 bases at J; junction bases unmatched: 5. Per the germline V gene, CDR1 is MNHEY and CDR2 is SVGAGI. The CDR3 consists of 15 residues. CDR3 nucleotides: TGTGCCAGCAGTCGGGGACTAGCGGGAGTTCATGAGCAGTTCTTC. Protein: CASSRGLAGVHEQFF.

The CDR3 here is CASSYVEGGTEAFF. The DNA of the CDR3 is TGTGCCAGCAGTTACGTCGAGGGTGGCACTGAAGCTTTCTTT. This sequence joins TRBV6-5 and TRBJ1-1, with D uncertain. CDR1 and CDR2 (germline): MNHEY, SVGAGI. The CDR3 is 14 residues long. Between the trimmed V and J ends, which lost 2 bases and 4 bases, there was a span of 11 bases.

The gene calls are TRBV7-2 and TRBJ2-2, with D possibly TRBD1 on 6 matching bases. The V and J ends lost 10 bases and 1 base respectively, with 10 bases between them. The CDR3 covers 13 residues. Looked up from germline, CDR1 is SGHTA and CDR2 is FQGNSA. The CDR3 nucleotides read TGTGCCACGGACAGCAAGAACACCGGGGAGCTGTTTTTT. Protein sequence: CATDSKNTGELFF.

V and J are TRBV5-1 and TRBJ2-7; 8 bases map to TRBD2. With V trimmed by 4 bases and J by 0 bases, 6 bases remained unmatched. Germline V lookup: CDR1 SGHRS, CDR2 YFSETQ. The CDR3 extends over 15 amino acids. CDR3 DNA: TGCGCCAGCAGCCTGGGGGCGGGGGGCTCCTACGAGCAGTACTTC. Its protein is CASSLGAGGSYEQYF.

This clone appeared a few times. The V call is TRBV27, the J call TRBJ2-5; a weak D match, TRBD1 (6 bases). The CDR3 contains 14 residues. V lost 5 bases and J lost 7, with 17 bases in between. The V gene's germline CDR1 is MNHEY and CDR2 SMNVEV (reference sequence). The CDR3 sequence: CASSLGQPPGTQYF. The CDR3, as DNA: TGTGCCAGCAGTCTCGGACAGCCACCAGGGACCCAGTACTTC.

The chain joins TRBV29-1 to TRBJ2-3; D not resolved. Germline V gene sequence: CDR1 SQVTM, CDR2 ANQGSEA. Trimming shortened V by 4 bases and J by 1 base, and 15 bases separated the two germline ends. The CDR3 contains 15 residues. In DNA, the CDR3 is TGCAGCGTTGTCCCACAACGCTCCGGCACAGATACGCAGTATTTT. Protein: CSVVPQRSGTDTQYF.

The V and J genes are TRBV11-3 and TRBJ2-2, with 7 nucleotides matching TRBD1. Germline loops: CDR1 SGHNT, CDR2 YENEEA. The J segment lost 4 bases and the V segment lost 3 bases, leaving 5 bases of the junction unmatched. The CDR3 is made up of 15 amino acids. CDR3 nucleotides: TGTGCCAGCAGCTTGAGGGGGCAAGTCACCGGGGAGCTGTTTTTT. This codes for CASSLRGQVTGELFF.

V and J are TRBV2 and TRBJ2-7; maybe TRBD1 (6 bases). The CDR3 totals 12 residues. The germline CDR1 and CDR2 sequences are SNHLY and FYNNEI. Trimming removed 11 bases from V and 2 bases from J, with 13 bases in between. The CDR3 is CAHRDITYEQYF. The CDR3 coding sequence is TGTGCCCACAGGGATATTACCTACGAGCAGTACTTC.

The chain employs TRBV2 and TRBJ1-5; TRBD1 is a possible D gene (6 bases). V lost 5 bases and J 2 bases, leaving 13 bases between the germline ends. Germline values: CDR1 SNHLY, CDR2 FYNNEI. The CDR3 is 15 residues long. Here the CDR3 reads CASSSEQGGNQPQHF. For the CDR3, the DNA is TGTGCCAGCAGTTCAGAACAGGGTGGCAATCAGCCCCAGCATTTT.

This sequence joins TRBV14 and TRBJ1-1; TRBD1 is a possible D gene (5 bases). The germline gives CDR1 SGHDN, CDR2 FVKESK. This CDR3 is 17 amino acids long. The V end lost 4 bases, the J end lost 2 bases, and 20 bases lay between the germline ends. In nucleotides, the CDR3 is TGTGCCAGCAGCCCTTATCTGGGGAGGGGAAAAAACACTGAAGCTTTCTTT. Translated: CASSPYLGRGKNTEAFF.

The chain links TRBV19 to TRBJ1-4, with D perhaps TRBD1 (5 bases). The CDR3 extends over 16 amino acids. With 3 bases removed from V and 0 bases from J, the gap between germline ends came to 11 bases. CDR1 is LNHDA, CDR2 SQIVND, per germline (reference sequence). CDR3 in amino acids: CASSMTALATNEKLFF. CDR3 DNA sequence: TGTGCCAGTAGTATGACAGCTCTTGCAACTAATGAAAAACTGTTTTTT.

This clone has a handful of counts. The chain is built from TRBV6-1 and TRBJ1-1; TRBD1 is a possible D gene (6 bases). The V and J ends lost 7 bases and 1 base respectively, with 10 bases between them. CDR3 length: 13 amino acids. Germline assignment: CDR1 MNHNS and CDR2 SASEGT. CDR3 sequence reads: CASTLQGNTEAFF. The CDR3 DNA reads as TGTGCCAGCACCCTACAGGGGAACACTGAAGCTTTCTTT.